A selection of T cell receptor beta chains follows, all from one sample in a study of CD8 T cells in ankylosing spondylitis. TCRdb reprocessed the 5' RACE reads with MiXCR, giving one entry per CDR3 protein. The sample comprises under 450,000 distinct CDR3 sequences, 15% to 20% of which are singletons, and under 1.2% rests with the top ten. The source material was blood, either unsorted or a sorted T cell fraction (not recorded which). The receptors derive from a male donor with ankylosing spondylitis. Both conserved end residues are part of each CDR3. The D gene is left open where the match is weak. Some rows mark clone size as missing; the rest say once, few, many or name a class of expanded clone.

j_call,clone_size,v_call,d_call,cdr3_nt,cdr3_aa
TRBJ2-2,NA,TRBV25-1,NA,TGTGCCAGCAGTGATCGGGGGAGTCGGAACGGGGAGCTGTTTTTT,CASSDRGSRNGELFF
TRBJ2-1,NA,TRBV7-2,TRBD2,TGTGCCAGCAGCTTTAGCGGGAGCCCCAATGAGCAGTTCTTC,CASSFSGSPNEQFF
TRBJ1-1,few,TRBV20-1,NA,TGCAGTGCTGGAGGACAGTCTAACACTGAAGCTTTCTTT,CSAGGQSNTEAFF
TRBJ2-5,few,TRBV5-1,TRBD1,TGCGCCAGCAGCCCTGAGGACAGGGGGCAAGAGACCCAGTACTTC,CASSPEDRGQETQYF
TRBJ2-5,NA,TRBV24-1,NA,TGTGCCACCAGTGATGCCCGGGAGACCCAGTACTTC,CATSDARETQYF
TRBJ2-7,NA,TRBV28,TRBD2,TGTGCCAGCAGCTACGGTTCGACGGGGGAAAAGCGGGAGCTCGCCTACGAGCAGTACTTC,CASSYGSTGEKRELAYEQYF
TRBJ1-2,many,TRBV3-1,TRBD1,TGTGCCAGCAGCCAAGGGGGACAGACTAACGATGGCTACACCTTC,CASSQGGQTNDGYTF
TRBJ1-2,few,TRBV20-1,TRBD1,TGCAGCGACAGGGGGGCCGGCTATGGCTACACCTTC,CSDRGAGYGYTF
TRBJ2-7,NA,TRBV6-2/TRBV6-3,TRBD2,TGTGCCAGCAGTCCGGGACTAGCGGGAGGGCCTGTCAACGAGCAGTACTTC,CASSPGLAGGPVNEQYF
TRBJ2-1,NA,TRBV24-1,TRBD2,TGTGCCACCAGTGAACAGCGGGGGACCCTCAATGAGCAGTTCTTC,CATSEQRGTLNEQFF
TRBJ1-1,few,TRBV18,NA,TGTGCCAGCTCACCAGGGGAAAGGACTGAAGCTTTCTTT,CASSPGERTEAFF
TRBJ1-6,NA,TRBV12-3/TRBV12-4,NA,TGTGCCAGCAGTTTAGCGTGGGATTCACCCCTCCACTTT,CASSLAWDSPLHF
TRBJ1-1,few,TRBV20-1,NA,TGCAGTGCTATACCTATACAAGCAACTGAAGCTTTCTTT,CSAIPIQATEAFF
TRBJ1-5,many,TRBV5-1,NA,TGCGCCAGCAGTCCCGGAGGTATAGAAGGTCAGCCCCAGCATTTT,CASSPGGIEGQPQHF
TRBJ2-1,NA,TRBV7-9,NA,TGTGCCAGCAGCGGGCTAGCGAATGAGCAGTTCTTC,CASSGLANEQFF
TRBJ1-1,few,TRBV6-1,NA,TGTGCCAGCAGACCCGGACAGAGTAACACTGAAGCTTTCTTT,CASRPGQSNTEAFF
TRBJ1-2,few,TRBV12-3/TRBV12-4,NA,TGTGCCAGCAGACCCGGACAGATGGGCTACACCTTC,CASRPGQMGYTF
TRBJ1-3,few,TRBV5-1,NA,TGCGCCAGCAGCTTGCCTTCTCAGGGCACCAACTCTGGAAACACCATATATTTT,CASSLPSQGTNSGNTIYF
TRBJ1-2,NA,TRBV6-1,NA,TGTGCCAGCAGTGAATTGGACAGTAGCTATGGCTACACCTTC,CASSELDSSYGYTF
TRBJ2-3,many,TRBV5-1,NA,TGCGCCAGCAGCCAGGGACACCGAGGGCCCACAGATACGCAGTATTTT,CASSQGHRGPTDTQYF
TRBJ2-1,few,TRBV12-3/TRBV12-4,TRBD2,TGTGCCAGCAGTTCGGGACTAGCGGGTATCTTTCCGTTCTTC,CASSSGLAGIFPFF
TRBJ2-7,many,TRBV28,NA,TGTGCCAGCAGTTCCCGCACCTACGAGCAGTACTTC,CASSSRTYEQYF
TRBJ1-6,NA,TRBV7-9,NA,TGTGCCAGCAGCTCAGCGGACAGCAAGTATAATTCACCCCTCCACTTT,CASSSADSKYNSPLHF
TRBJ2-1,NA,TRBV18,NA,TGTGCCAGCTCACCACGAATTGCGTCCAATGAGCAGTTCTTC,CASSPRIASNEQFF
TRBJ1-1,few,TRBV29-1,NA,TGCAGCGCCCCAGGACCCCGGGACACTGAAGCTTTCTTT,CSAPGPRDTEAFF
TRBJ2-1,few,TRBV7-2,TRBD2,TGTGCCAGCAGCTTAGAAGGGACTACTGAGCAGTTCTTC,CASSLEGTTEQFF
TRBJ2-1,few,TRBV5-5,TRBD1,TGTGCCAGCAGCCCCCGGTTTGGACAGGGAGCGGGCGAGCAGTTCTTC,CASSPRFGQGAGEQFF
TRBJ2-2,few,TRBV2,NA,TGTGCCAGCAGTGAGTTGGGGACTGACTGGTCGGAGCTGTTTTTT,CASSELGTDWSELFF
TRBJ2-3,NA,TRBV19,NA,TGTGCCAGTAATAGCGGTCCCACAGATACGCAGTATTTT,CASNSGPTDTQYF
TRBJ2-7,few,TRBV6-5,TRBD2,TGTGCCAGCTGTTACCGGGGGGGGCTAGCGGCCTACGAGCAGTACTTC,CASCYRGGLAAYEQYF
TRBJ1-5,NA,TRBV9,TRBD1,TGTGCCAGCAGCGTTTCAGGGGGCGATCAGCCCCAGCATTTT,CASSVSGGDQPQHF
TRBJ1-5,NA,TRBV19,NA,TGTGCCAGTAGTCTCTTGAAGGGGCAATATAGCAATCAGCCCCAGCATTTT,CASSLLKGQYSNQPQHF
TRBJ2-1,few,TRBV4-3,NA,TGCGCCAGCAGCCTCCAAGGTAGCGCCTACAATGAGCAGTTCTTC,CASSLQGSAYNEQFF
TRBJ1-4,NA,TRBV20-1,NA,TGCAGTGCTCCGAGCAAGGGGCCGGCTGAAAAACTGTTTTTT,CSAPSKGPAEKLFF
TRBJ1-2,NA,TRBV20-1,NA,TGCAGTGCTAAGCCCGGGGGGGGTGGAGGCTACACCTTC,CSAKPGGGGGYTF
TRBJ1-5,NA,TRBV15,NA,TGTGCCACCAGCAGAGCCGGGGCCACAGGGCAGCCCCAGCATTTT,CATSRAGATGQPQHF
TRBJ1-3,NA,TRBV19,NA,TGTGCCAGTAGTATTCTTGGCAGCTCTGGAGACACCATATATTTT,CASSILGSSGDTIYF
TRBJ2-2,few,TRBV30,TRBD2,TGTGCCTGGAGAAGACTAGCGGGGACCGGGGAGCTGTTTTTT,CAWRRLAGTGELFF
TRBJ1-5,NA,TRBV2,NA,TGTGCCAGCAGGACGACAGGAGTACTTCAGCCCCAGCATTTT,CASRTTGVLQPQHF
TRBJ2-7,NA,TRBV14,TRBD1,TGTGCCAGCAGCCAAGATCCCCCAGGACGGACAGGGAGCTCCTACGAGCAGTACTTC,CASSQDPPGRTGSSYEQYF
TRBJ1-4,few,TRBV20-1,NA,TGCAGTGCGCCTAGACCCGGGACGTCTAATGAAAAACTGTTTTTT,CSAPRPGTSNEKLFF
TRBJ2-2,few,TRBV7-9,NA,TGTGCCAGCAGCCGGCCTACTCTCGGGGGCACCGGGGAGCTGTTTTTT,CASSRPTLGGTGELFF